These 28 T cell receptor beta chains were sequenced from one sample in a study of blood T cell repertoires in COVID-19. Libraries were prepared by immunoSEQ multiplex PCR; TCRdb keeps only in-frame clonotypes and omits some of them. The sample records 150,000 to 200,000 clones, about 86% being singletons. The sequenced sample consisted of peripheral blood. These receptors all stem from a human donor with acute or convalescent COVID-19. The donor label of this sample is uncertain.

The chain carries TRBV5-4 and TRBJ2-5, with D unresolved. This CDR3 has 14 residues. Trimming removed 0 bases at V and 5 bases at J, with 11 bases between. Germline CDR1 is SGHNT and CDR2 is YYREEE (reference sequence). CDR3 in DNA: TGTGCCAGCAGCTTGGGAGAAAGAATTGAGACCCAGTACTTC. Protein product: CASSLGERIETQYF.

J is TRBJ2-2 and V is TRBV30; 8 nucleotides align to TRBD2. This CDR3 comprises 15 residues. V gave up 4 bases and J gave up 4 bases; unmatched junction bases: 8. Germline CDR1 and CDR2: GTSNPN and SVGIG (reference sequence). DNA for the CDR3: TGTGCCTGGAAATCTGCGGGGGGCAGCACCGGGGAGCTGTTTTTT. It specifies CAWKSAGGSTGELFF.

CDR3 residues: CATARRGSGANVLTF. As DNA, the CDR3 is TGTGCCACCGCCCGGCGGGGGTCTGGGGCCAACGTCCTGACTTTC. The rearrangement uses TRBV19 and TRBJ2-6; 7 bases map to TRBD2. V lost 10 bases, J lost 1 base, and 7 bases stayed unmatched. The CDR3 runs to 15 residues. The germline gives CDR1 LNHDA, CDR2 SQIVND (reference sequence). The entire variable domain, with the rest obtained from reference TRBV19 and TRBJ2-6, is as follows: DGGITQSPKYLFRKEGQNVTLSCEQNLNHDAMYWYRQDPGQGLRLIYYSQIVNDFQKGDIAEGYSVSREKKESFPLTVTSAQKNPTAFYLCATARRGSGANVLTFGAGSRLTVL.

This rearrangement joins TRBV3-1 (or the pseudogene TRBV3-2) to TRBJ2-7; 8 bases map to TRBD2. With V trimmed by 4 bases and J by 2 bases, 10 bases remained unmatched. This CDR3 spans 16 amino acids. Germline CDR1 is LGHDT and CDR2 is YNNKEL (reference sequence). The DNA for the CDR3 is TGTGCCAGCAGCCGAGGGGGTAGCGGGGAACCCTACGAGCAGTACTTC. Residues: CASSRGGSGEPYEQYF.

This rearrangement joins TRBV19 to TRBJ1-2, with D perhaps matching TRBD1 (5 bases). The ends were cut back, 5 bases at V and 1 base at J, with 14 bases in the middle. The germline V gene has CDR1 LNHDA and CDR2 SQIVND (reference sequence). The CDR3 sequence is 15 residues long. The CDR3: CASSPQGDHNYGYTF. Written as DNA, the CDR3 is TGTGCCAGTAGTCCCCAGGGTGATCATAACTATGGCTACACCTTC.

The gene calls are TRBV6-5 and TRBJ2-5, with a tentative D call TRBD2 (6 bases). Germline values: CDR1 MNHEY, CDR2 SVGAGI. This CDR3 is built from 15 residues. V dropped 5 bases and J dropped 1 base, with 14 bases sitting between them. The chain's CDR3 is CASSQPGLPQETQYF. The CDR3 DNA sequence: TGTGCCAGCAGTCAACCGGGACTGCCCCAAGAGACCCAGTACTTC.

The chain carries TRBV5-1 and TRBJ2-1; a possible D gene is TRBD2 (7 bases). The CDR3 runs 15 residues. In germline, CDR1 is SGHRS, CDR2 YFSETQ. Trimming took 5 bases from V and 4 from J, leaving 16 bases between them. DNA of the CDR3: TGCGCCAGCAGTACAGGGTCGGGAGGATACAATGAGCAGTTCTTC. It yields the protein CASSTGSGGYNEQFF. Full variable domain (rest looked up from reference TRBV5-1 and TRBJ2-1): KAGVTQTPRYLIKTRGQQVTLSCSPISGHRSVSWYQQTPGQGLQFLFEYFSETQRNKGNFPGRFSGRQFSNSRSEMNVSTLELGDSALYLCASSTGSGGYNEQFFGPGTRLTVL.

The CDR3 DNA is TGTGCCACCAGCGGGCAACTAGCGAATTACCAAGAGACCCAGTACTTC. It translates to CATSGQLANYQETQYF. The chain recombines TRBV15 with TRBJ2-5; 7 bases are shared with TRBD2. Germline trimming cut 5 bases from V and 0 bases from J; bases unmatched to any gene: 9. CDR3 size: 16 residues. Looked up from germline, CDR1 is LNHNV and CDR2 is YYDKDF (reference sequence).

The chain combines TRBV7-8 with TRBJ2-3, with a weak D call TRBD1 (5 bases). Germline V gives CDR1 SGHVS, CDR2 FQNEAQ. The V gene lost 6 bases and the J gene lost 1 base, with 8 bases spanning the gap. The CDR3 loop spans 13 amino acids. The CDR3 DNA reads as TGTGCCAGCAGGGGCAGGGGCACAGATACGCAGTATTTT. Protein product: CASRGRGTDTQYF. Combining the CDR3 with reference TRBV7-8 and TRBJ2-3 gives the whole variable domain GAGVSQSPRYKVAKRGQDVALRCDPISGHVSLFWYQQALGQGPEFLTYFQNEAQLDKSGLPSDRFFAERPEGSVSTLKIQRTQQEDSAVYLCASRGRGTDTQYFGPGTRLTVL.

This clone was recorded only once. CDR3 region: CASSLPAGASRDTDTQYF. In nucleotides, the CDR3 is TGTGCCAGCAGCTTACCGGCGGGAGCTAGCAGAGACACAGATACGCAGTATTTT. V usage is TRBV7-2 and J usage is TRBJ2-3; 7 nucleotides align to TRBD2. The V segment lost 2 bases and the J segment 2 bases; nucleotides outside the gene matches: 13. CDR1 and CDR2 (germline): SGHTA, FQGNSA. This CDR3 is built from 18 residues.

The CDR3: CASSLELAGTRGETQYF. In nucleotides, the CDR3 is TGTGCCAGCAGCTTGGAACTAGCGGGGACCCGGGGAGAGACCCAGTACTTC. V gene TRBV5-6 combines with J gene TRBJ2-5; 10 nucleotides line up with TRBD2. Trimming removed 0 bases from V and 4 bases from J; junction bases left unmatched: 9. The germline V gene encodes CDR1 SGHDT and CDR2 YYEEEE. This CDR3 region has 17 residues.

This sequence joins TRBV18 and TRBJ1-2; no definite D call. Germline CDR1 and CDR2: KGHSH and LQKENI. This CDR3 region has 18 residues. Trimming took off 2 bases at V and 8 bases at J, with 27 bases between the two ends. CDR3 bases: TGTGCCAGCTCACCAAGCGGGGAAAAACAGCTCTTAAAAGGAGGCTACACCTTC. Encoded protein: CASSPSGEKQLLKGGYTF. Full variable domain (remainder filled in from reference TRBV18 and TRBJ1-2): NAGVMQNPRHLVRRRGQEARLRCSPMKGHSHVYWYRQLPEEGLKFMVYLQKENIIDESGMPKERFSAEFPKEGPSILRIQQVVRGDSAAYFCASSPSGEKQLLKGGYTFGSGTRLTVV.

This chain joins TRBV5-1 and TRBJ2-5, with 7 bases aligning to TRBD2. V lost 1 base and J lost 4; bases outside the gene matches: 4. The CDR3 has 14 residues. CDR1 is SGHRS and CDR2 is YFSETQ in the germline V gene. The CDR3 sequence is CASSLLGEGETQYF. In DNA, the CDR3 is TGCGCCAGCAGCTTGCTTGGGGAGGGAGAGACCCAGTACTTC.

The chain carries TRBV7-8 and TRBJ2-3; weak D call: TRBD2 (6 bases). Germline V gene sequence: CDR1 SGHVS, CDR2 FQNEAQ. V was trimmed by 0 bases and J by 6 bases, leaving 19 bases between them. The length of the CDR3 is 17 residues. The CDR3 nucleotides read TGTGCCAGCAGCTTAGCGCCTGTTAGCGGAGCTGGGGATACGCAGTATTTT. This encodes CASSLAPVSGAGDTQYF.

The rearrangement links TRBV10-1 to TRBJ2-1; TRBD2 agrees at 8 bases. Germline assignment: CDR1 WNHNN and CDR2 SYGVQD (reference sequence). Trimming cost V 3 bases and J 3 bases; bases outside gene matches: 7. This CDR3 has 16 residues. CDR3: CASSDLAGTSYNEQFF. As DNA, the CDR3 is TGCGCCAGCAGTGATCTTGCGGGGACTAGCTACAATGAGCAGTTCTTC.

The chain links TRBV3-1 (or the pseudogene TRBV3-2) to TRBJ1-1; 7 positions match TRBD1. Germline V gene lookup returns CDR1 LGHDT and CDR2 YNNKEL (reference sequence). J gave up 7 bases and V 4 bases, and 9 bases lay outside the gene matches. The CDR3 runs to 14 residues. CDR3 amino acids: CASSREDRVGEAFF. CDR3 nucleotides: TGTGCCAGCAGCCGAGAAGACAGGGTCGGTGAAGCTTTCTTT.

The chain carries TRBV3-1 (or the pseudogene TRBV3-2) and TRBJ2-2; D ambiguous. Germline CDR1 LGHDT, CDR2 YNNKEL (reference sequence). This CDR3 is built from 14 residues. Trimming took off 7 bases at V and 3 bases at J, with 12 bases between the two ends. The CDR3 region is CASISNGYTGELFF. In DNA form, the CDR3 reads TGTGCCAGCATCTCGAACGGGTACACCGGGGAGCTGTTTTTT.

CDR3 nucleotides: TGTGCCAGCAGTCCCGGGACTAGCGTCGGGGAGCTGTTTTTT. Encoded protein: CASSPGTSVGELFF. This chain connects TRBV28 to TRBJ2-2; 10 bases fit TRBD2. V trimming: 5 bases; J trimming: 7 bases; junction bases outside the gene matches: 4. The CDR3 runs to 14 residues. The germline gives CDR1 MDHEN, CDR2 SYDVKM.

The chain recombines TRBV28 with TRBJ1-1, with TRBD1 identical over 7 bases. The CDR3 totals 14 residues. Germline assignment: CDR1 MDHEN and CDR2 SYDVKM. V lost 5 bases to trimming and J lost 4 bases; unmatched junction nucleotides: 7. This chain's CDR3 is CASSLGGAATEAFF. Here the CDR3 DNA reads TGTGCCAGCAGTCTAGGGGGCGCGGCCACTGAAGCTTTCTTT.

The V gene is TRBV7-8, the J gene TRBJ2-5; TRBD2 matches at 13 bases. CDR3 length equals 15 residues. After removal of 5 bases from V and 5 bases from J, the junction contained 5 bases not matched to a gene. Germline V CDR1 and CDR2: SGHVS, FQNEAQ. This CDR3 reads CASSTSGGASETQYF. The CDR3 DNA follows: TGTGCCAGCAGCACTAGCGGGGGGGCGAGCGAGACCCAGTACTTC.

The rearrangement links TRBV30 to TRBJ1-2; a possible D gene is TRBD1 (5 bases). V was shortened by 2 bases and J by 2 bases, with 9 bases between the two germline ends. Germline V gene sequence: CDR1 GTSNPN, CDR2 SVGIG (reference sequence). CDR3 size: 13 residues. As DNA, the CDR3 is TGTGCCTGGAGTCCAGGGATCAACTATGGCTACACCTTC. This translates into CAWSPGINYGYTF.

The table lists this clone with a count of one. This chain joins TRBV5-4 and TRBJ2-1; D call uncertain. With 5 bases removed from V and 6 bases from J, the gap between germline ends came to 15 bases. This CDR3 has 14 amino acids. Looked up from germline, CDR1 is SGHNT and CDR2 is YYREEE (reference sequence). In nucleotides, the CDR3 is TGTGCCAGCAGTCTCAGGTCCTCGAGCAATGAGCAGTTCTTC. It yields the protein CASSLRSSSNEQFF.

This chain joins TRBV15 and TRBJ2-7; 10 bases are shared with TRBD2. CDR3 length equals 19 residues. Trimming at V came to 4 bases and at J to 0 bases, leaving 15 bases not matched to a gene. The germline gives CDR1 LNHNV, CDR2 YYDKDF (reference sequence). The CDR3 reads CATSIEGASGGFFSYEQYF. The CDR3 nucleotides are TGTGCCACCAGCATCGAGGGGGCTAGCGGGGGATTTTTCTCCTACGAGCAGTACTTC. The variable domain in full, completed from reference TRBV15 and TRBJ2-7, reads DAMVIQNPRYQVTQFGKPVTLSCSQTLNHNVMYWYQQKSSQAPKLLFHYYDKDFNNEADTPDNFQSRRPNTSFCFLDIRSPGLGDTAMYLCATSIEGASGGFFSYEQYFGPGTRLTVT.

This sequence joins TRBV28 and TRBJ1-2, with D maybe TRBD1 (5 bases). Germline loops: CDR1 MDHEN, CDR2 SYDVKM. The CDR3 is 11 amino acids. Trimming removed 3 bases from V and 7 bases from J, with 6 bases in between. The CDR3 protein is CASSFQGGYTF. CDR3 nucleotides: TGTGCCAGCAGTTTTCAGGGTGGCTACACCTTC.

V gene TRBV6-5 combines with J gene TRBJ1-1; 7 bases line up with TRBD1. Trimming cost V 2 bases and J 1 base; bases outside gene matches: 7. The CDR3 runs 16 residues. Germline V gives CDR1 MNHEY, CDR2 SVGAGI. The CDR3 is CASSYHSGQTNTEAFF. For the CDR3, the DNA is TGTGCCAGCAGTTACCATTCGGGACAGACGAACACTGAAGCTTTCTTT.

This rearrangement joins TRBV2 to TRBJ1-1, with TRBD1 matching 9 bases. Germline CDR1 reads SNHLY; CDR2 reads FYNNEI. Trimming removed 3 bases from V and 6 bases from J; junction bases left unmatched: 11. The CDR3 runs 16 residues. CDR3 nucleotide sequence: TGTGCCAGCAGTGACTCCTTGGGACAGGGAAGGGCTGAAGCTTTCTTT. Residues: CASSDSLGQGRAEAFF.

Comment on this clone: Other DNA variants within this sample encode the same CDR3. V is TRBV5-1 and J is TRBJ2-2, with D hard to call. V gave up 0 bases and J gave up 0 bases, with 6 bases separating them. Germline CDR1 reads SGHRS; CDR2 reads YFSETQ. The CDR3 runs 15 residues. CDR3 nucleotide sequence: TGCGCCAGCAGCTTGGGGGCAGCGAACACCGGGGAGCTGTTTTTT. Its protein is CASSLGAANTGELFF.

This clone showed up just a few times. DNA for the CDR3: TGCGCCAGCAACCGGGGGGCAAGCACAGATACGCAGTATTTT. As protein: CASNRGASTDTQYF. The rearrangement joins TRBV5-1 to TRBJ2-3; D possibly corresponds to TRBD2 (7 bases). Germline CDR1 and CDR2: SGHRS and YFSETQ. The CDR3 totals 14 residues. The V gene lost 6 bases and the J gene lost 0 bases, with 11 bases spanning the gap. Using reference TRBV5-1 and TRBJ2-3 for the parts outside the CDR3, the full variable domain is KAGVTQTPRYLIKTRGQQVTLSCSPISGHRSVSWYQQTPGQGLQFLFEYFSETQRNKGNFPGRFSGRQFSNSRSEMNVSTLELGDSALYLCASNRGASTDTQYFGPGTRLTVL.